This T cell receptor beta chain was found in a study of cytomegalovirus exposure and HLA in healthy donors. Findings and caveats of the study: Several top significant clusters appeared, in a later analysis, to be linked to common viral pathogens. What a later analysis reportedly showed was that an Asian-associated ancestry cluster had fewer N-insertions than the roughly 700-donor mean. The study recorded fewer than 200 TCR beta chains that were cytomegalovirus-associated.

A note on this clone: Its specificity is not known.

PCR involved 60 Vbeta and 13 Jbeta primers. Profiled with immunoSEQ multiplex PCR; TCRdb holds only in-frame clones, not every one. Counted here are 100,000 or so clones, 60% to 85% occurring once; the ten biggest clones make up 1.3%. Trimming removed 4 bases at V and 3 bases at J, with 19 bases between. The germline V gene encodes CDR1 SQVTM and CDR2 ANQGSEA. The CDR3 contains 15 residues. The sequencing input was PBMCs. The TCR comes from a middle-aged man in good health and CMV-seronegative. The gene calls are TRBV29-1 and TRBJ2-7, with D tentatively TRBD1 (7 bases). CDR3 amino acids: CSVGDSGTEDYEQYF. CDR3 in DNA: TGCAGCGTTGGGGACTCCGGGACAGAGGACTACGAGCAGTACTTC.